A selection of T cell receptor beta chains follows, all from one sample in a study of T cell responses to AZD1222 COVID-19 vaccine. The table came from immunoSEQ multiplex PCR; TCRdb's copy has only in-frame clones and leaves some out. Among more than 95,000 clones, 88% were seen once, and the ten largest hold roughly 4%. The sequencing used peripheral blood, collected 28 days after the second AZD1222 dose. The receptors were sampled from an adult who received the AZD1222 COVID-19 vaccine. CDR3s include the opening cysteine and the closing phenylalanine or tryptophan. D genes are given only for firm matches. Clone size is shown for a subset of rows, as once, few, many or a class of expanded clone.

d_call	v_call	j_call	clone_size	cdr3_aa	cdr3_nt
.	TRBV7-2	TRBJ1-2	.	CASSPGRPYGYTF	TGTGCCAGCAGCCCGGGACGGCCCTATGGCTACACCTTC
.	TRBV28	TRBJ1-4	.	CASSGSQAVNEKLFF	TGTGCCAGCAGCGGAAGCCAGGCAGTTAATGAAAAACTGTTTTTT
.	TRBV14	TRBJ2-3	few	CASSQALWTQYF	TGTGCCAGCAGCCAAGCCTTGTGGACGCAGTATTTT
TRBD1	TRBV2	TRBJ1-3	few	CASSVGQYSGNTIYF	TGTGCCAGCAGTGTGGGACAGTACTCTGGAAACACCATATATTTT
.	TRBV3-1/TRBV3-2	TRBJ1-2	.	CASTGVSDYGYTF	TGTGCCAGCACAGGGGTCTCGGACTATGGCTACACCTTC
.	TRBV18	TRBJ2-1	.	CASSPTSIDEQFF	TGTGCCAGCTCGCCAACTAGTATCGATGAGCAGTTCTTC
.	TRBV20-1	TRBJ2-7	once	CSASRAFSEQYF	TGCAGTGCTAGTCGGGCATTTAGTGAGCAGTACTTC
.	TRBV29-1	TRBJ2-3	.	CSVLRYGTDTQYF	TGCAGCGTGCTCCGATACGGGACAGATACGCAGTATTTT
TRBD1	TRBV7-2	TRBJ1-1	.	CASSQRTGFIEAFF	TGTGCCAGCAGCCAGAGGACAGGGTTCATTGAAGCTTTCTTT
.	TRBV4-3	TRBJ2-7	.	CASSQTGGLGEQYF	TGCGCCAGCAGCCAAACGGGCGGCCTCGGCGAGCAGTACTTC
TRBD1	TRBV19	TRBJ1-6	.	CASTARQGNNSPLHF	TGTGCCAGTACCGCTCGACAGGGGAATAATTCACCCCTCCACTTT
TRBD2	TRBV5-4	TRBJ2-1	.	CASSLEAAGDHNEQFF	TGTGCCAGCAGCTTGGAGGCAGCGGGGGACCACAATGAGCAGTTCTTC
TRBD1	TRBV20-1	TRBJ1-1	.	CSAQGETEAFF	TGCAGTGCTCAGGGGGAAACTGAAGCTTTCTTT
.	TRBV3-1/TRBV3-2	TRBJ1-5	.	CASSQTGLHQPQHF	TGTGCCAGCAGCCAGACTGGCTTACATCAGCCCCAGCATTTT
.	TRBV13	TRBJ2-1	.	CASSGQELYNEQFF	TGTGCCAGCAGTGGCCAGGAGCTGTACAATGAGCAGTTCTTC
.	TRBV13	TRBJ2-7	once	CASSFSSYEQYF	TGTGCCAGCAGCTTCAGTTCGTACGAGCAGTACTTC
.	TRBV7-2	TRBJ2-6	.	CASSFGTGANVLTF	TGTGCCAGCAGCTTTGGGACTGGGGCCAACGTCCTGACTTTC
.	TRBV6-2/TRBV6-3	TRBJ2-2	.	CASSRGTGSTVTGELFF	TGTGCCAGCAGTCGCGGAACAGGGTCCACGGTAACCGGGGAGCTGTTTTTT
.	TRBV30	TRBJ1-6	.	CAWTRTDNSPLHF	TGTGCCTGGACTCGGACAGATAATTCACCCCTCCACTTT
.	TRBV4-3	TRBJ1-1	.	CASSQALVSANTEAFF	TGCGCCAGCAGCCAAGCCCTGGTCTCGGCGAACACTGAAGCTTTCTTT
TRBD1	TRBV29-1	TRBJ1-2	few	CSAKQGNNYGYTF	TGCAGCGCTAAACAGGGGAACAACTATGGCTACACCTTC
.	TRBV15	TRBJ2-5	.	CATSTPPAPREETQYF	TGTGCCACCAGCACCCCTCCGGCCCCAAGGGAAGAGACCCAGTACTTC
.	TRBV2	TRBJ2-3	.	CASLLVQGSDTQYF	TGTGCCAGCCTATTAGTTCAGGGTTCAGATACGCAGTATTTT
.	TRBV6-2/TRBV6-3	TRBJ1-2	.	CASSYRRSETGYGYTF	TGTGCCAGCAGTTACCGTCGGTCCGAGACGGGCTATGGCTACACCTTC
.	TRBV2	TRBJ2-7	once	CASKSSTLYEQYF	TGTGCCAGCAAGAGCTCTACCCTCTACGAGCAGTACTTC
.	TRBV19	TRBJ2-5	few	CASSIGRGETQYF	TGTGCCAGTAGTATAGGTCGAGGAGAGACCCAGTACTTC
TRBD1	TRBV9	TRBJ2-1	.	CASSVVPGQLDSYNEQFF	TGTGCCAGCAGCGTAGTACCGGGACAGCTGGACTCCTACAATGAGCAGTTCTTC
TRBD1	TRBV6-5	TRBJ2-5	once	CASSSPRGLRETQYF	TGTGCCAGCAGTTCGCCCAGGGGGCTCAGGGAGACCCAGTACTTC
TRBD1	TRBV9	TRBJ2-6	.	CASNGQGAGANVLTF	TGTGCCAGCAATGGACAGGGTGCCGGGGCCAACGTCCTGACTTTC
.	TRBV5-1	TRBJ1-1	.	CASSPSLTVNTEAFF	TGCGCCAGCAGCCCCTCCCTGACAGTCAACACTGAAGCTTTCTTT
.	TRBV7-8	TRBJ2-1	.	CASSPDSYSYNEQFF	TGTGCCAGCAGCCCTGACAGTTACTCCTACAATGAGCAGTTCTTC
.	TRBV5-4	TRBJ2-3	.	CASSGTVSTDTQYF	TGTGCCAGCAGCGGGACGGTTAGCACAGATACGCAGTATTTT
.	TRBV28	TRBJ1-6	.	CASSLWEIFREEAYNSPLHF	TGTGCCAGCAGTTTATGGGAAATCTTCAGGGAGGAGGCCTATAATTCACCCCTCCACTTT
.	TRBV9	TRBJ1-2	.	CASSVDGGWYGYTF	TGTGCCAGCAGCGTAGACGGGGGGTGGTATGGCTACACCTTC
.	TRBV28	TRBJ1-1	.	CASSGQLLRAFF	TGTGCCAGCAGTGGACAGCTTTTAAGGGCTTTCTTT
TRBD2	TRBV7-3	TRBJ2-7	.	CASSPGGGYEQYF	TGTGCCAGCAGCCCCGGGGGGGGATACGAGCAGTACTTC
.	TRBV28	TRBJ1-6	.	CASIPGANNSPLHF	TGTGCCAGCATTCCGGGGGCGAATAATTCACCCCTCCACTTT
.	TRBV25-1	TRBJ1-2	.	CASSEWEGPYGYTF	TGTGCCAGCAGTGAATGGGAGGGCCCCTATGGCTACACCTTC
TRBD2	TRBV9	TRBJ2-7	.	CASSVEAGQSGDEQYF	TGTGCCAGCAGCGTAGAGGCAGGCCAAAGCGGGGACGAGCAGTACTTC
.	TRBV9	TRBJ1-5	.	CASSVEGSNQPQHF	TGTGCCAGCAGCGTAGAAGGGTCCAATCAGCCCCAGCATTTT
.	TRBV7-9	TRBJ2-2	.	CASSSGTPGELFF	TGTGCCAGCAGCTCTGGGACTCCCGGGGAGCTGTTTTTT
.	TRBV25-1	TRBJ1-1	.	CASSGLGLAEAFF	TGTGCCAGCAGCGGCTTGGGGTTGGCTGAAGCTTTCTTT
TRBD2	TRBV7-8	TRBJ2-5	.	CASCRSPRLAGVQETQYF	TGTGCCAGCTGTAGGTCTCCGAGACTAGCGGGGGTCCAAGAGACCCAGTACTTC
.	TRBV24-1	TRBJ2-5	.	CATSERIGETQYF	TGTGCCACCAGTGAAAGGATTGGAGAGACCCAGTACTTC
TRBD1	TRBV6-2/TRBV6-3	TRBJ1-1	.	CASSYLTGTGRINTEAFF	TGTGCCAGCAGTTACTTAACCGGGACAGGAAGGATAAACACTGAAGCTTTCTTT
TRBD1	TRBV12-3/TRBV12-4	TRBJ1-6	.	CASGGTADSPLHF	TGTGCCAGCGGTGGGACAGCTGACTCACCCCTCCACTTT
.	TRBV28	TRBJ1-2	.	CASSLVPQLNYGYTF	TGTGCCAGCAGTTTAGTCCCACAGCTGAACTATGGCTACACCTTC
.	TRBV7-8	TRBJ2-3	.	CASRSRVAVRGTDTQYF	TGTGCCAGCAGATCGAGGGTAGCGGTTAGGGGCACAGATACGCAGTATTTT
TRBD1	TRBV7-2	TRBJ1-2	.	CASSRQGAGNYGYTF	TGTGCCAGCAGTCGTCAGGGGGCAGGGAACTATGGCTACACCTTC
.	TRBV11-1	TRBJ1-2	.	CASSSTGGRDYGYTF	TGTGCCAGCAGCTCCACCGGGGGCCGGGACTATGGCTACACCTTC
TRBD1	TRBV5-1	TRBJ1-1	.	CASSLVPGQGFMNTEAFF	TGCGCCAGCAGCTTGGTCCCAGGACAGGGGTTCATGAACACTGAAGCTTTCTTT
TRBD1	TRBV6-4	TRBJ1-5	.	CASTQQGAPSQPQHF	TGTGCCAGCACCCAACAGGGGGCGCCCAGTCAGCCCCAGCATTTT
.	TRBV5-1	TRBJ1-1	.	CASSLEPNTEAFF	TGCGCCAGCAGCTTGGAACCGAACACTGAAGCTTTCTTT